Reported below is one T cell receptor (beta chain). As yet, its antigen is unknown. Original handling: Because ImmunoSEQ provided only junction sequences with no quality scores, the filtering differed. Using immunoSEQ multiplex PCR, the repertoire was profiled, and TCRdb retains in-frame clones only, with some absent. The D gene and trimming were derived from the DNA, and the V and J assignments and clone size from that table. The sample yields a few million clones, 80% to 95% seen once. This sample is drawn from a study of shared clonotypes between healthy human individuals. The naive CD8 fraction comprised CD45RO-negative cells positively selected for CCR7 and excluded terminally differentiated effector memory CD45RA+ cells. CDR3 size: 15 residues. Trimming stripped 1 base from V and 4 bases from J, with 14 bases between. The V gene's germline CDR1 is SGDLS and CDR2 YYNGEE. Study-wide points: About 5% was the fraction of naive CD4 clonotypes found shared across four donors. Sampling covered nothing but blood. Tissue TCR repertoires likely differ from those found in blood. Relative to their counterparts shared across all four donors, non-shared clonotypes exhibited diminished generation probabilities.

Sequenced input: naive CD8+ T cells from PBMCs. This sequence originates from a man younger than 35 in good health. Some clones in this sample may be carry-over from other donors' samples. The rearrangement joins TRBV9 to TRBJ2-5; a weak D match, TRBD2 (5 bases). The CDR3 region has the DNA TGTGCCAGCAGCGTACTTGGCATCGGGGTAGAGACCCAGTACTTC. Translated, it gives CASSVLGIGVETQYF.